These 10 T cell receptor beta chains share one sample of origin, sequenced in a study of shared clonotypes between healthy human individuals. Using immunoSEQ multiplex PCR, the repertoire was profiled, and TCRdb retains in-frame clones only, with some absent. The data contain about 1 million clones, 65% to 80% of them seen just once; the ten biggest clones take up approximately 1.5%. The sample taken for sequencing was memory CD4+ T cells sorted from blood. The subset was: CD45RA-negative fraction. All receptors derive from a man between 18 and 29 years old in good health.

The chain is built from TRBV4-1 and TRBJ2-7, with a possible D match to TRBD2 (5 bases). The CDR3 has 13 amino acids. Trimming shortened V by 6 bases and J by 3 bases, and 12 bases separated the two germline ends. Germline V gene data show CDR1 as MGHRA and CDR2 as YSYEKL. The CDR3 sequence is CASSLTTNYEQYF. DNA of the CDR3: TGCGCCAGCAGTCTTACGACTAACTACGAGCAGTACTTC.

The rearrangement links TRBV21-1 to TRBJ1-5. TRBV21-1 is assigned pseudogene status. This CDR3 region has 14 residues. CDR3 region: CASSKVCRNQPQHF. The CDR3 DNA is TGTGCCAGCAGCAAAGTTTGTCGGAATCAGCCCCAGCATTTT.

J is TRBJ2-1 and V is TRBV4-2, with 9 nucleotides matching TRBD2. The CDR3 totals 17 residues. Germline V CDR1 and CDR2: LGHNA, YNFKEQ. V trimming: 1 base; J trimming: 0 bases; junction bases outside the gene matches: 4. CDR3 region: CASSQGLAGSSYNEQFF. The CDR3 DNA reads as TGTGCCAGCAGCCAAGGTCTAGCGGGATCCTCCTACAATGAGCAGTTCTTC.

The chain has TRBV7-2 and TRBJ2-7, with D hard to call. V was cut by 6 bases and J by 2 bases, with 11 bases left in between. The CDR3 has 13 residues. CDR1 is SGHTA and CDR2 is FQGNSA in the germline V gene. The DNA of the CDR3 is TGTGCCAGCAGTACCGACGGGCCCTACGAGCAGTACTTC. It encodes CASSTDGPYEQYF.

This clone was counted only a few times. The rearrangement links TRBV6-1 to TRBJ2-1; unclear D gene. Germline loops: CDR1 MNHNS, CDR2 SASEGT. V lost 6 bases, J lost 9 bases, and 12 bases lay in between. This CDR3 has 12 residues. Here the CDR3 reads CASRSNGPEQFF. CDR3 DNA: TGTGCCAGCAGATCAAATGGGCCTGAGCAGTTCTTC.

In its sample, this clone was seen once. This chain connects TRBV5-5 to TRBJ1-5, with D possibly matching TRBD1 (6 bases). The germline gives CDR1 SGHKS, CDR2 YYEKEE (reference sequence). The CDR3 is 18 amino acids. Trimming shortened V by 5 bases and J by 2 bases, and 23 bases separated the two germline ends. CDR3 in DNA: TGTGCCAGCAGTATGTCTATACCAGGGGAATTGGGCAATCAGCCCCAGCATTTT. Its protein is CASSMSIPGELGNQPQHF.

CDR3 loop: CASSPGGQGRSNYGYTF. The CDR3 nucleotides are TGTGCCAGTAGTCCCGGGGGACAGGGGAGATCAAACTATGGCTACACCTTC. This rearrangement joins TRBV19 to TRBJ1-2; 10 positions match TRBD1. V was clipped by 5 bases and J by 2 bases; unmatched bases: 11. The germline V gene has CDR1 LNHDA and CDR2 SQIVND (reference sequence). The CDR3 has 17 residues.

This clone was counted between two and nine times. This chain uses TRBV5-5 with TRBJ1-2; 7 bases line up with TRBD1. CDR1 and CDR2 from the germline V gene are SGHKS and YYEKEE (reference sequence). V lost 4 bases to trimming and J lost 4 bases; unmatched junction nucleotides: 7. The CDR3 runs 14 residues. The CDR3 sequence is CASSPDRLPYGYTF. CDR3 nucleotide sequence: TGTGCCAGCAGCCCGGACAGGCTCCCCTATGGCTACACCTTC.

The chain employs TRBV18 and TRBJ2-2; tentative D call: TRBD1 (5 bases). The CDR3 length is 15 residues. Trimming shortened V by 8 bases and J by 1 base, and 14 bases separated the two germline ends. Per germline, CDR1 KGHSH and CDR2 LQKENI. CDR3 loop: CASLDSQGNTGELFF. As DNA, the CDR3 is TGTGCCAGCCTTGACTCTCAGGGGAACACCGGGGAGCTGTTTTTT.

This clone was picked up a small number of times. In nucleotides, the CDR3 is TGTGCCAGCAGTGGATTAACCGGGGAGCTGTTTTTT. It encodes CASSGLTGELFF. The chain uses TRBV6-4 and TRBJ2-2; no firm D call. The germline V gene has CDR1 MRHNA and CDR2 SNTAGT. Trimming took 4 bases from V and 5 from J, leaving 5 bases between them. The CDR3 totals 12 residues.